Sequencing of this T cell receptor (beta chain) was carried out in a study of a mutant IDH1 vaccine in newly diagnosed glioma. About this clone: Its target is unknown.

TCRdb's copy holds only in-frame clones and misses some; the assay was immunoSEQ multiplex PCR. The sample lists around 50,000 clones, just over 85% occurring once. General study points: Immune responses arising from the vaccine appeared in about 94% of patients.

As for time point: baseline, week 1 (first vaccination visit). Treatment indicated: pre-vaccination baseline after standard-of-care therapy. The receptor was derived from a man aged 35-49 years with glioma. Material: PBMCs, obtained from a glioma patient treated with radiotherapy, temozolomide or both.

CDR3 DNA: TGCGCCAGCAGTAGTTCCCGTTACCTCTCCTACGAGCAGTACTTC. Its protein product is CASSSSRYLSYEQYF. The rearrangement joins TRBV5-1 to TRBJ2-5, with no clear D. The J call is doubtful: the DNA matches TRBJ2-7 better. Germline lookup yields CDR1 SGHRS and CDR2 YFSETQ. The CDR3 sequence is 15 residues long.